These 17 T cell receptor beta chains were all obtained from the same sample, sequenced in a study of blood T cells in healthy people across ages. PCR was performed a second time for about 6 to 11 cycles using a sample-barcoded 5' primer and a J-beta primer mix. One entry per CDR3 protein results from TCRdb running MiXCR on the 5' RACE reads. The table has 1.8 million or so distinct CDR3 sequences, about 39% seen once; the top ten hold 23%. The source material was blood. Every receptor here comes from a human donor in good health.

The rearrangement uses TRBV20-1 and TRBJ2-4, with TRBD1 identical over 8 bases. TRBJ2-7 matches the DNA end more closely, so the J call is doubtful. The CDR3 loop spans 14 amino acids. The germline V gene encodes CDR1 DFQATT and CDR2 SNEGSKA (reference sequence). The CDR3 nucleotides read TGCAGTTGGACAGGGAAAAGTGCAGATCCCGAGCAGTACTTC. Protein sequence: CSWTGKSADPEQYF.

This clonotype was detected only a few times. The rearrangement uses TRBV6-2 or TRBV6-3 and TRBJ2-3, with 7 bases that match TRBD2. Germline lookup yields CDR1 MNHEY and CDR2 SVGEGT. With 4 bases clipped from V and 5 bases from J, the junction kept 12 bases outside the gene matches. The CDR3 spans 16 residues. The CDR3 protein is CASSSTSEVWGDTQYF. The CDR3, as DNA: TGTGCCAGCAGTTCCACTAGCGAGGTGTGGGGAGATACGCAGTATTTT.

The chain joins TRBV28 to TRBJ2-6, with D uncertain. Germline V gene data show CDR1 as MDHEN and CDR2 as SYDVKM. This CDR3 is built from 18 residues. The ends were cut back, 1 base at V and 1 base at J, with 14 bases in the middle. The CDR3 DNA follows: TGTGCCAGCAGTTTATTGACTCTGGTTACTTCTGGGGCCAACGTCCTGACTTTC. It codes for CASSLLTLVTSGANVLTF.

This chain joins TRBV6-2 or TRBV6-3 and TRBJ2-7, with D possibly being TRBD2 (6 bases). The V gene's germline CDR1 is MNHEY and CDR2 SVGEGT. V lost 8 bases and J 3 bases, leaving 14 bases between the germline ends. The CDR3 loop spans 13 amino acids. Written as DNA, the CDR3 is TGTGCCAGCCAATGGGGGGAGTTCTACGAGCAGTACTTC. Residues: CASQWGEFYEQYF.

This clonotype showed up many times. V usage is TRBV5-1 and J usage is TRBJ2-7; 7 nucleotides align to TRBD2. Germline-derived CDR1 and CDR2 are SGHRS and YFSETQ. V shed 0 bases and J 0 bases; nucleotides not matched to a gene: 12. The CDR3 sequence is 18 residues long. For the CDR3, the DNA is TGCGCCAGCAGCTTGGCCCCTAGCGGTGGTTCTAGCTCCTACGAGCAGTACTTC. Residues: CASSLAPSGGSSSYEQYF. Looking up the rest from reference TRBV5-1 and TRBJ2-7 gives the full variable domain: KAGVTQTPRYLIKTRGQQVTLSCSPISGHRSVSWYQQTPGQGLQFLFEYFSETQRNKGNFPGRFSGRQFSNSRSEMNVSTLELGDSALYLCASSLAPSGGSSSYEQYFGPGTRLTVT.

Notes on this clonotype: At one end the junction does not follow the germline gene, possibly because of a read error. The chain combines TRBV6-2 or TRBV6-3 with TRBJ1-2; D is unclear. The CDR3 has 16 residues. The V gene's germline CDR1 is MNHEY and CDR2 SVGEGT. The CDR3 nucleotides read TGTGCCAGCAGCTACTCGACGGACCGAGCTAACTATGGCTACACCTTC. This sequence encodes CASSYSTDRANYGYTF.

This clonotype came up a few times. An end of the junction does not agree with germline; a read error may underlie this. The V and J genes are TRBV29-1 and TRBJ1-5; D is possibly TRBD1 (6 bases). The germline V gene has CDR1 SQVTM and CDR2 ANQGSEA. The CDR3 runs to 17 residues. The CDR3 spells CTLPGWQGRICNQPQHF. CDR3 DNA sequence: TGTACCCTCCCGGGGTGGCAGGGGAGAATCTGTAATCAGCCCCAGCATTTT.

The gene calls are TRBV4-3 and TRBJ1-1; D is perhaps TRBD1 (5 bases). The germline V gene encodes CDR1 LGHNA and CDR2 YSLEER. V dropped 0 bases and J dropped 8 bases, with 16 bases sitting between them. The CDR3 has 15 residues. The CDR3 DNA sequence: TGCGCCAGCAGCCAAGACAGTAGGGCAGGGACCGAAGCTTTCTTT. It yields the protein CASSQDSRAGTEAFF.

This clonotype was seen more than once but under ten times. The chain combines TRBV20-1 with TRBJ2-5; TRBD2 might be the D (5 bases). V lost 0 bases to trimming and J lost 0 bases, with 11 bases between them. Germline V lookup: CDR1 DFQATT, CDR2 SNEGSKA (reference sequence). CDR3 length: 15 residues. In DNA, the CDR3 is TGCAGTGCTAGAGATGAGCGGACGTACCAAGAGACCCAGTACTTC. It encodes CSARDERTYQETQYF.

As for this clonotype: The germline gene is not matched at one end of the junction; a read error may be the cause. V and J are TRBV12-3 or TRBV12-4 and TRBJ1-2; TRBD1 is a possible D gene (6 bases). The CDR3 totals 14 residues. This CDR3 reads CASSTSGTNYGHTF. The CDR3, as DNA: TGTGCCAGCAGTACATCCGGGACAAACTATGGCCACACCTTC.

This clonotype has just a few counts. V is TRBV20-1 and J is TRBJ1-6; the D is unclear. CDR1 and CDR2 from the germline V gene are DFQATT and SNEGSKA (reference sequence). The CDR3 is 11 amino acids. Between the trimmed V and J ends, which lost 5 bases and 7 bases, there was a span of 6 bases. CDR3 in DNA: TGCAGTGCTCCGGAGAATTCACCCCTCCACTTT. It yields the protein CSAPENSPLHF.

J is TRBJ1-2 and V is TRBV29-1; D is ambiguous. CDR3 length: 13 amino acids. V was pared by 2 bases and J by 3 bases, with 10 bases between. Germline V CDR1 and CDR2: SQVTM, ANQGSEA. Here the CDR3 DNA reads TGCAGCGTTGAAAGGCAGGCTGACTATGGCTACACCTTC. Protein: CSVERQADYGYTF.

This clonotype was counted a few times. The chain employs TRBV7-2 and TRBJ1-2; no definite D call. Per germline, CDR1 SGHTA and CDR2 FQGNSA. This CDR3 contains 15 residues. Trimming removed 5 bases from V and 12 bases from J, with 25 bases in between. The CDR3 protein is CASSANPRATLNHTF. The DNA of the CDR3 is TGTGCCAGCAGCGCCAACCCGCGGGCCACACTTAACCACACCTTC.

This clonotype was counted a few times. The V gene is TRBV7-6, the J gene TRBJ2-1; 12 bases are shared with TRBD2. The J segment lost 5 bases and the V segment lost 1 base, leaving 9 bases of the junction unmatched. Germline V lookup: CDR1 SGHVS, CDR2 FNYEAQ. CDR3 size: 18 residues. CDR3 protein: CASSLVSPSGGVNNEQFF. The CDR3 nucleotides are TGTGCCAGCAGCTTAGTTAGCCCTAGCGGGGGGGTGAACAATGAGCAGTTCTTC.

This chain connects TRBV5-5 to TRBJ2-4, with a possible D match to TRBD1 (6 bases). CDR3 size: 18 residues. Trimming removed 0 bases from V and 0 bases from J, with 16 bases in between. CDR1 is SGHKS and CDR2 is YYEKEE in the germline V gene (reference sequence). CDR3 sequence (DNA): TGTGCCAGCAGCTTGGGACAGGTCTTTGGTGTAGCCAAAAACATTCAGTACTTC. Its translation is CASSLGQVFGVAKNIQYF.

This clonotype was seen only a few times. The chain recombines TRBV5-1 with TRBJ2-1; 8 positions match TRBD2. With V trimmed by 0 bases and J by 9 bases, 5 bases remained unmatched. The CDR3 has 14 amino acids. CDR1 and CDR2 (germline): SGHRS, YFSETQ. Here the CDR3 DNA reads TGCGCCAGCAGCTTGGACGGGGGGGCCGGTGAGCAGTTCTTC. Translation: CASSLDGGAGEQFF.

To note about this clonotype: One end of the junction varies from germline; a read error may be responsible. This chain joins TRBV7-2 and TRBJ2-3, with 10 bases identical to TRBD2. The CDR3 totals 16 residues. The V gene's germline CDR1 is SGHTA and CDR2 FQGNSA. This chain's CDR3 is CASSSRTSGSTGTQYF. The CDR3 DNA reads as TGTGCCAGCAGCTCGAGGACTAGCGGAAGCACAGGTACGCAGTATTTT.